The clone carrying this T cell receptor (beta chain) was observed at least ten times. TCRdb independently ran MiXCR on the RT-PCR reads; one entry per CDR3 protein. The table lists more than 550,000 distinct CDR3 sequences, 14% of them singletons, with 3.6% in the top ten. Material for sequencing was memory CD4+ T cells from blood. The sequence came from a female donor in good health, serving as a healthy control.

CDR3 protein: CASSQETGVGYEQYF. The CDR3 DNA sequence: TGCGCCAGCAGCCAAGAAACTGGTGTGGGGTACGAGCAGTACTTC. The rearrangement joins TRBV4-3 to TRBJ2-7; D is uncertain. The germline V and J ends were trimmed by 0 bases and 4 bases, with 13 bases remaining between them. The CDR3 is made up of 15 amino acids. Germline V gene sequence: CDR1 LGHNA, CDR2 YSLEER.